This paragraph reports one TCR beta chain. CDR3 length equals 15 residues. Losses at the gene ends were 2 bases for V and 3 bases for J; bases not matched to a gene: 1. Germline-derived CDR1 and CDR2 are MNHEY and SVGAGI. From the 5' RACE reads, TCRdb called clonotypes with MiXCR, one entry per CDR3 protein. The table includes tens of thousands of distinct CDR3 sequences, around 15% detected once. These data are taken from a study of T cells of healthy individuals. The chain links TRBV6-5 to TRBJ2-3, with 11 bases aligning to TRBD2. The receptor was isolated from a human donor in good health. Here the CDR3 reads CASSYTSGGTDTQYF. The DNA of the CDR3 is TGTGCCAGCAGTTACACTAGCGGGGGAACAGATACGCAGTATTTT.